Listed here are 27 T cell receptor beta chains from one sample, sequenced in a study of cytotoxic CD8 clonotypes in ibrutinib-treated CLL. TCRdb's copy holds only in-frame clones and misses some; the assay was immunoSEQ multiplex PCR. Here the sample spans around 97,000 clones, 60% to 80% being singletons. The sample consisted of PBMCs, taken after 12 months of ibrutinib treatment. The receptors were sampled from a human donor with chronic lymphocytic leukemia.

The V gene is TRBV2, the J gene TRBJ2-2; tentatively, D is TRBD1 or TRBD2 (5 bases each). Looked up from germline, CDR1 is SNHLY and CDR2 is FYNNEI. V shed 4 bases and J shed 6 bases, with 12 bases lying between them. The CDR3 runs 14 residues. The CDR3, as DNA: TGTGCCAGCAGTGGAACTAGGGACGCCGGGGAGCTGTTTTTT. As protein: CASSGTRDAGELFF.

CDR3: CASRESSTDTQYF. For the CDR3, the DNA is TGTGCCAGCAGGGAGAGTAGCACAGATACGCAGTATTTT. The chain employs TRBV28 and TRBJ2-3; D is unresolved. V was trimmed by 6 bases and J by 0 bases, leaving 7 bases between them. Germline lookup yields CDR1 MDHEN and CDR2 SYDVKM. This CDR3 contains 13 residues.

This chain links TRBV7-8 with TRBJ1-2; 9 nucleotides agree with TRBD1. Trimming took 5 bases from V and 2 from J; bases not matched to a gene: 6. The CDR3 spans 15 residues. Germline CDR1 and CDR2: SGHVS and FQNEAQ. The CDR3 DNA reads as TGTGCCAGCAGCGGCTTAGGACAGGGGAACTATGGCTACACCTTC. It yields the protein CASSGLGQGNYGYTF.

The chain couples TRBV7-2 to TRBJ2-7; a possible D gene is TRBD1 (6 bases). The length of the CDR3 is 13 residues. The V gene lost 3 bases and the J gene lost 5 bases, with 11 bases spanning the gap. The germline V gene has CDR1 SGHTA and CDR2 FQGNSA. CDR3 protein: CASSFTGSHEQYF. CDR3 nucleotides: TGTGCCAGCAGCTTTACAGGGTCCCACGAGCAGTACTTC.

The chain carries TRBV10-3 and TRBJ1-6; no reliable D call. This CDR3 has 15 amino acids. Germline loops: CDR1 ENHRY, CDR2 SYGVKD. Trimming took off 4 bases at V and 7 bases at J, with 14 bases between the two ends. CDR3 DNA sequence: TGTGCCATCAGTGCTTCTGCCGGGATGAATTCACCCCTCCACTTT. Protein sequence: CAISASAGMNSPLHF.

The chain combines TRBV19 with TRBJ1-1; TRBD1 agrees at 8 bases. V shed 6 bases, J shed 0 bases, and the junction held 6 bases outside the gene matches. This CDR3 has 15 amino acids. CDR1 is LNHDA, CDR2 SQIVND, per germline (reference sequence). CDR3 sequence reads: CASRSPGQVNTEAFF. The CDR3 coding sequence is TGTGCCAGTAGGTCACCGGGACAGGTGAACACTGAAGCTTTCTTT.

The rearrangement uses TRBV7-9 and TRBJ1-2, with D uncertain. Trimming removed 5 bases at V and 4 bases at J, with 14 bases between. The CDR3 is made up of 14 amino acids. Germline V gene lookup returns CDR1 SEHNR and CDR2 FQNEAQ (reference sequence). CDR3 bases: TGTGCCAGCAGCCCAACCACGGGGTCCTATGGCTACACCTTC. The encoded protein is CASSPTTGSYGYTF.

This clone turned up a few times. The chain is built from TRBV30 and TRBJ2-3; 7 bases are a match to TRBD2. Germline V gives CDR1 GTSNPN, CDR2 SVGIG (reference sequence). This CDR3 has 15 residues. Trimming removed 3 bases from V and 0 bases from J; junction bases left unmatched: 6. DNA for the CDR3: TGTGCCTGGAGACTAGCCGGGGGGAGCACAGATACGCAGTATTTT. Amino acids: CAWRLAGGSTDTQYF. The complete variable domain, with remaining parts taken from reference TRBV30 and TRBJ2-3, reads SQTIHQWPATLVQPVGSPLSLECTVEGTSNPNLYWYRQAAGRGLQLLFYSVGIGQISSEVPQNLSASRPQDRQFILSSKKLLLSDSGFYLCAWRLAGGSTDTQYFGPGTRLTVL.

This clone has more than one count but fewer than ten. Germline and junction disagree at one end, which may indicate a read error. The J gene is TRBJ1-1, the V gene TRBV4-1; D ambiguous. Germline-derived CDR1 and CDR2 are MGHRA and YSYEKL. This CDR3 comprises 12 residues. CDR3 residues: CASSQGNTEAFF. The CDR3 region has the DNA TGTGCCAGCAGCCAAGGAAACACTGAAGCTTTCTTT.

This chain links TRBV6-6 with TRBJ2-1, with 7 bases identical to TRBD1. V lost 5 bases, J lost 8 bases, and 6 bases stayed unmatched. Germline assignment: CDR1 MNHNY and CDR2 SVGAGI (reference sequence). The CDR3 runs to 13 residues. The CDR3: CASSRDSRDEQFF. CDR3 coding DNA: TGTGCCAGCAGTAGGGACAGCCGCGATGAGCAGTTCTTC.

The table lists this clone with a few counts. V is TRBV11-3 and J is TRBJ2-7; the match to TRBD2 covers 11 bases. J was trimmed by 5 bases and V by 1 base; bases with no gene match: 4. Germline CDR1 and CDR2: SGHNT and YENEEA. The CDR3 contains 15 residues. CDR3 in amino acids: CASSLAASGGHEQYF. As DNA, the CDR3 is TGTGCCAGCAGCTTAGCGGCTAGCGGGGGGCACGAGCAGTACTTC.

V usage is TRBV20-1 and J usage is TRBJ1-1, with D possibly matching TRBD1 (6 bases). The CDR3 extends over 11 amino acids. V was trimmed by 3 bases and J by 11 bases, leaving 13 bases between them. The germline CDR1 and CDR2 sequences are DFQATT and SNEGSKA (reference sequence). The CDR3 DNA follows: TGCAGTGCTAGGCCAGGGGCAGTGGCTTTCTTT. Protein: CSARPGAVAFF.

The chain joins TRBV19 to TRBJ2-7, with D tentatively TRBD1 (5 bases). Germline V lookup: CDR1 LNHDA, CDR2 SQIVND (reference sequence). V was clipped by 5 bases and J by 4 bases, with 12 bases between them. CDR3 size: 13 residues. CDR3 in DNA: TGTGCCAGTAGTGCGCAGGGTGGGTACGAGCAGTACTTC. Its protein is CASSAQGGYEQYF.

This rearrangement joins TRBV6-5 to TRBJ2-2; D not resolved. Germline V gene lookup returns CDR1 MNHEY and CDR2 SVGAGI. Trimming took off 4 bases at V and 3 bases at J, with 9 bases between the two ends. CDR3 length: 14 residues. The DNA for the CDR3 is TGTGCCAGCAGTTTATCACGGGACACCGGGGAGCTGTTTTTT. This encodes CASSLSRDTGELFF.

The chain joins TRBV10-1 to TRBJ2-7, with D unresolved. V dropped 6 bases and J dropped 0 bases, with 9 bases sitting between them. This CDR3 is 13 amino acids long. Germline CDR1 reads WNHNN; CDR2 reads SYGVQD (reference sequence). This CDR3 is CASRPDLSYEQYF. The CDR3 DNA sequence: TGCGCCAGCAGGCCGGACCTCTCCTACGAGCAGTACTTC.

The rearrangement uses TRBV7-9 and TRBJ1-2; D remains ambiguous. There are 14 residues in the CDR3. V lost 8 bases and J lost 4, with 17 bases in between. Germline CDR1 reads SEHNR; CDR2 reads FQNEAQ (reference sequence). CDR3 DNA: TGTGCCAGCTCCCCGGAATTGGGAGGCTATGGCTACACCTTC. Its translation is CASSPELGGYGYTF.

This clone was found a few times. CDR3 residues: CASSATVGETQYF. The DNA for the CDR3 is TGTGCCAGCAGCGCCACTGTGGGAGAGACCCAGTACTTC. The V gene is TRBV9, the J gene TRBJ2-5; D is ambiguous. V lost 3 bases and J 4 bases, leaving 10 bases between the germline ends. The CDR3 is 13 residues long. CDR1 and CDR2 (germline): SGDLS, YYNGEE. The full variable domain, with the rest looked up from reference TRBV9 and TRBJ2-5, is DSGVTQTPKHLITATGQRVTLRCSPRSGDLSVYWYQQSLDQGLQFLIQYYNGEERAKGNILERFSAQQFPDLHSELNLSSLELGDSALYFCASSATVGETQYFGPGTRLLVL.

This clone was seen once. CDR3 sequence reads: CAWSGTSPYNEQFF. CDR3 in DNA: TGTGCCTGGAGTGGGACTAGCCCTTACAATGAGCAGTTCTTC. The chain uses TRBV30 and TRBJ2-1, with 8 bases that match TRBD2. The CDR3 length is 14 residues. J was trimmed by 4 bases and V by 1 base; bases with no gene match: 3. CDR1 GTSNPN and CDR2 SVGIG come from the germline V gene (reference sequence).

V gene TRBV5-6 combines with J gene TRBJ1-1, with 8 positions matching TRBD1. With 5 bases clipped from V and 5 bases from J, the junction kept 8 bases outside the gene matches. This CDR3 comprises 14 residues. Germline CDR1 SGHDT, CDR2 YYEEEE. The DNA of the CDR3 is TGTGCCAGCAGACAACAGGGGGTATGGACTGAAGCTTTCTTT. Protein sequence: CASRQQGVWTEAFF. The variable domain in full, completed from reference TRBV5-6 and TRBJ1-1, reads DAGVTQSPTHLIKTRGQQVTLRCSPKSGHDTVSWYQQALGQGPQFIFQYYEEEERQRGNFPDRFSGHQFPNYSSELNVNALLLGDSALYLCASRQQGVWTEAFFGQGTRLTVV.

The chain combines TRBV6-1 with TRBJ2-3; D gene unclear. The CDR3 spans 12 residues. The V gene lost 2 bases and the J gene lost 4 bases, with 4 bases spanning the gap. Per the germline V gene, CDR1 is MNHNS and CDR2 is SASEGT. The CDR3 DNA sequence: TGTGCCAGCAGTGAACAGGCAGATACGCAGTATTTT. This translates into CASSEQADTQYF.

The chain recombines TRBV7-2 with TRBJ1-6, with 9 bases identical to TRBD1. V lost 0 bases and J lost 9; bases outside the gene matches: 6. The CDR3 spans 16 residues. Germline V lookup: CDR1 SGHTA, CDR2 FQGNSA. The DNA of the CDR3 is TGTGCCAGCAGCTTAGCCGGACAGGGGACTGGTTCACCCCTCCACTTT. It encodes CASSLAGQGTGSPLHF.

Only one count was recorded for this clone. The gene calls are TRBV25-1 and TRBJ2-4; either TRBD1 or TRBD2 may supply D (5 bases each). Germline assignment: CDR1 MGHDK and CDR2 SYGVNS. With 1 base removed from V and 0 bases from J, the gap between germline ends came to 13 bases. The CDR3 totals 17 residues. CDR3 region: CASSESGQGVAKNIQYF. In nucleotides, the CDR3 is TGTGCCAGCAGTGAATCCGGGCAGGGAGTAGCCAAAAACATTCAGTACTTC.

CDR3 nucleotide sequence: TGTGCCAGCAGCTTGTGGACTAGCGGGGGGATTGAGACCCAGTACTTC. As protein: CASSLWTSGGIETQYF. The chain employs TRBV5-6 and TRBJ2-5; 14 nucleotides align to TRBD2. With 1 base clipped from V and 5 bases from J, the junction kept 4 bases outside the gene matches. The germline gives CDR1 SGHDT, CDR2 YYEEEE. The CDR3 runs to 16 residues.

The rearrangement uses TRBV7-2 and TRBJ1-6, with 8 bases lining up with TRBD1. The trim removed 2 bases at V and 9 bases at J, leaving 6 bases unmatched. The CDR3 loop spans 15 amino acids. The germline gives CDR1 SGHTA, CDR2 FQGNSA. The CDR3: CASSLTQGAGSPLHF. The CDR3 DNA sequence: TGTGCCAGCAGCTTAACCCAGGGGGCGGGTTCACCCCTCCACTTT.

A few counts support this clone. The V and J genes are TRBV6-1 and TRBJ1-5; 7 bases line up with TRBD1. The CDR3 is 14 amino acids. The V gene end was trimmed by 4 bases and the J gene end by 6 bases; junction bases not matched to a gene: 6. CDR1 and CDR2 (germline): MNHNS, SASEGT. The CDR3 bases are TGTGCCAGCAGTGTCCAAGGGGGCAGTCAGCCCCAGCATTTT. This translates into CASSVQGGSQPQHF.

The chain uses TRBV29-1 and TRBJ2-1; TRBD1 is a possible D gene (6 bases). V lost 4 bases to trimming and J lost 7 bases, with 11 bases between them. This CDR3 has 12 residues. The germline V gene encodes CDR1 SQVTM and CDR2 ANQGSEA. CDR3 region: CSVGHRANEQFF. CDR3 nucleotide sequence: TGCAGCGTTGGACACAGGGCTAATGAGCAGTTCTTC.

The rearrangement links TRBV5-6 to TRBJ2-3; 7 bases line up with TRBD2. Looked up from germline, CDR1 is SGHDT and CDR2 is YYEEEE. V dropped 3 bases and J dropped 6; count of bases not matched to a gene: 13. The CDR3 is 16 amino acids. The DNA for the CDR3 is TGTGCCAGCAGCTGGGGGAGGACTAGAAGTGGGGATACGCAGTATTTT. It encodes CASSWGRTRSGDTQYF. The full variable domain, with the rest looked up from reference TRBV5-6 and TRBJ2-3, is DAGVTQSPTHLIKTRGQQVTLRCSPKSGHDTVSWYQQALGQGPQFIFQYYEEEERQRGNFPDRFSGHQFPNYSSELNVNALLLGDSALYLCASSWGRTRSGDTQYFGPGTRLTVL.